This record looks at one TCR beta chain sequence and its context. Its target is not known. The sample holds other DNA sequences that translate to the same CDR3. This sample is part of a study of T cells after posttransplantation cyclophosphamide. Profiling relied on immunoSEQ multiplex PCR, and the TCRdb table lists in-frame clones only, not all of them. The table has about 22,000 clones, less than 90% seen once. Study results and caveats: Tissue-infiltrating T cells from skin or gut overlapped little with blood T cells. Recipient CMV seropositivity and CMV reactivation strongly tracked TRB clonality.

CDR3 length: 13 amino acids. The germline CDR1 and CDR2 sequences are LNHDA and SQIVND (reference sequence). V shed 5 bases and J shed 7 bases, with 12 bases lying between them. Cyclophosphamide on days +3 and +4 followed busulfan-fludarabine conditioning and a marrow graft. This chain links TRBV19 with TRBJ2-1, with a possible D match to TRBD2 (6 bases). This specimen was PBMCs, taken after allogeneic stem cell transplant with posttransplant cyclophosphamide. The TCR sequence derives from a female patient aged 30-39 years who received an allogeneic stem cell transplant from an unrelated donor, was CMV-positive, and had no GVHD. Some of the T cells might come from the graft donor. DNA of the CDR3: TGTGCCAGTAGTCACCGTGGGGGGAATGAGCAGTTCTTC. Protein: CASSHRGGNEQFF.